These T cell receptor beta chains were read from a single sample in a study of blood T cells in healthy people across ages. From the 5' RACE reads, TCRdb called clonotypes with MiXCR, one entry per CDR3 protein. The data hold approximately 1,700,000 distinct CDR3 sequences, with about two fifths observed a single time. Sequencing was performed on blood. The receptors come from a human donor in good health. The CDR3 runs from the conserved cysteine through the conserved F or W. The D gene is left open where the match is weak. A row's size may be missing; if present it is once, few, many or a size class.

CDR3 DNA | CDR3 protein | D gene | clone size | J gene | V gene
TGCGCCAGCAGTGCCGGGACAGGGGTCTCCTACAATGAGCAGTTCTTC | CASSAGTGVSYNEQFF | TRBD1 | few | TRBJ2-1 | TRBV10-2
TGTGCCAGTATTGAGACCGCCAAAAACATTCAGTACTTC | CASIETAKNIQYF | NA | few | TRBJ2-4 | TRBV19
TGCAGTGCCCAGCATAAGGATACGCAGTATTTT | CSAQHKDTQYF | NA | once | TRBJ2-3 | TRBV20-1
TGTGCCAGCAGCTGGCGGGACAGTTACACAGATACGCAGTATTTT | CASSWRDSYTDTQYF | NA | NA | TRBJ2-3 | TRBV7-9
TGTGCCAGCAGCTGGGATCGACAGGGTGGCTACACCTTC | CASSWDRQGGYTF | TRBD1 | NA | TRBJ1-2 | TRBV7-2
TGTGCCAGCAGTGGTAGGGGGGGCACCTACGAGCAGTACTTC | CASSGRGGTYEQYF | NA | few | TRBJ2-7 | TRBV2
TGTGCCAGCAGCTTAGTCGGGGGTTCCTCTGGAAACACCAGATATTTT | CASSLVGGSSGNTRYF | NA | NA | TRBJ1-3 | TRBV7-2
TGTGCCAGCAGTTACGCCAGTTACCAAGAGACCCAGTACTTC | CASSYASYQETQYF | NA | few | TRBJ2-5 | TRBV6-2/TRBV6-3
TGCAGTGCTAAGCCGGGACAGGGGGCGCTTAATGGCTACACCTTC | CSAKPGQGALNGYTF | TRBD1 | NA | TRBJ1-2 | TRBV20-1
TGTGCCAGCAGCCAAACAGGTTTTCTCTACGAGCAGTACTTC | CASSQTGFLYEQYF | NA | few | TRBJ2-7 | TRBV7-9
TGTGCCAGCAAGAGGGTCGAAGAACGTGAGCAGTACTTC | CASKRVEEREQYF | NA | few | TRBJ2-7 | TRBV6-2/TRBV6-3
TGTGCCAGCAGCCCGGGGACAGTCGGGGGAGAGACCCAGTACTTC | CASSPGTVGGETQYF | NA | NA | TRBJ2-5 | TRBV28
TGTGCCGGCAGTTACTCGATAGGGGGCAACTATGGCTACACCTTC | CAGSYSIGGNYGYTF | TRBD1 | NA | TRBJ1-2 | TRBV6-5
TGTGCCAGCAGCTTCGGGCCTTTCTACGAGCAGTACTTC | CASSFGPFYEQYF | NA | once | TRBJ2-7 | TRBV7-9
TGTGCCAGCTCAACCAGTCTGGGGGGTCTTTCACCCCTCCACTTT | CASSTSLGGLSPLHF | NA | many | TRBJ1-6 | TRBV18
TGTGCCAGCACCCAACAGGGACAGGGGTTGGATACGCAGTATTTT | CASTQQGQGLDTQYF | TRBD1 | NA | TRBJ2-3 | TRBV6-6
TGTGCCAGCAGTTTAGTAGGGGAGAGCTCCTACGAGCAGTACTTC | CASSLVGESSYEQYF | NA | NA | TRBJ2-7 | TRBV28
TGTGCCAGCAGCTTCTCTCAGGGCGGCCCGCGAGGCTACACCTTC | CASSFSQGGPRGYTF | NA | NA | TRBJ1-2 | TRBV7-2
TGTGCCAGCAGCCCCCTATGGGGGAAAGCAGAGACCCAGTACTTC | CASSPLWGKAETQYF | NA | NA | TRBJ2-5 | TRBV25-1
TGTGCCAGCAGCCACCCCGAACCCACTAGAGGGCAAGAGACCCAGTACTTC | CASSHPEPTRGQETQYF | NA | few | TRBJ2-5 | TRBV14
TGTGCCACCAGTGCTGGGGGGAACTCAGATACGCAGTATTTT | CATSAGGNSDTQYF | NA | NA | TRBJ2-3 | TRBV24-1
TGCGCCAGCAGCTTGGAGGGGGCAGAGACCCAGTACTTC | CASSLEGAETQYF | TRBD1 | few | TRBJ2-5 | TRBV5-1
TGTGCCACCAGTGACCAAGCGAACAATGAGCAGTTCTTC | CATSDQANNEQFF | NA | few | TRBJ2-1 | TRBV24-1
TGTGCCAGCAGTCCCCGCGGGGGTAACACTGAAGCTTTCTTT | CASSPRGGNTEAFF | NA | many | TRBJ1-1 | TRBV7-9
TGTGCCAGCAGCCCCGCCTTTCTGGGGGTCTACAATGAGCAGTTCTTC | CASSPAFLGVYNEQFF | NA | NA | TRBJ2-1 | TRBV7-6
TGTGCCAGCAGCGACACACGAACGGGATCTGGGGCCAACGTCCTGACTTTC | CASSDTRTGSGANVLTF | NA | few | TRBJ2-6 | TRBV25-1
TGTGCCAGCAAATTCAGAGGAGGGGGTTTCGACGAGCAGTACTTC | CASKFRGGGFDEQYF | NA | NA | TRBJ2-7 | TRBV2
TGCGCCAGCAGCCAATGGCCCGGTCAGCAAGAGACCCAGTACTTC | CASSQWPGQQETQYF | NA | few | TRBJ2-5 | TRBV4-1